This TCR beta chain came from a study of glioma-infiltrating T cells after dendritic cell vaccination. Study details: Dendritic cells derived from monocytes and pulsed with autologous tumor lysate formed the vaccine. Three intradermal dendritic cell vaccine injections were given every two weeks.

TCRB CDR3 was amplified from 2 ug genomic DNA or less. Primers: 60 V beta forward and 13 J beta reverse. Measured with immunoSEQ multiplex PCR; TCRdb has only the in-frame clones, and not every one. Altogether 100,000 or so clones are present, about 85% being singletons, with the ten largest covering 5.4%. On this clone: The same CDR3 also results from other DNA sequences found in this sample.

Time point of the sample: after dendritic cell vaccination, including at tumor progression/relapse. This CDR3 is 17 amino acids long. This sequence joins TRBV1 and TRBJ1-1; whether TRBD1, the table's D call, matches the DNA was not checked. TRBV1 is designated a pseudogene. The source is a human donor with glioblastoma. This sample comprised blood, obtained after dendritic cell vaccination. CDR3 loop: CTSSQPAWDREFTEAFF. The CDR3 coding sequence is TGCACTAGCAGCCAACCTGCTTGGGACAGGGAATTCACTGAAGCTTTCTTT.